The TCR beta chain under discussion was sequenced for a study of T cell repertoires in cytomegalovirus infection. This CDR3 has 13 amino acids. Trimming stripped 6 bases from V and 1 base from J, with 10 bases between. The V gene's germline CDR1 is MNHNS and CDR2 SASEGT. TCRdb ran MiXCR on the reads and lists one entry per CDR3 protein. The sample consists of more than 350,000 distinct CDR3 sequences, approximately 32% of them appearing once. This sequence joins TRBV6-1 and TRBJ2-7; D not resolved. The clonotype comes from a human donor in good health (CMV status not recorded). Some clones in this sample may be carry-over from other donors' samples. The sample was PBMCs. The CDR3 coding sequence is TGTGCCAGCAGCCCATGGCCGTCCTACGAGCAGTACTTC. Its translation is CASSPWPSYEQYF.